Detailed here is one T cell receptor beta chain. This specimen comes from a study of shared T cell receptors in the human thymus. Method: immunoSEQ multiplex PCR; TCRdb's copy keeps in-frame clones and lacks some. The sample holds hundreds of thousands of clones; 80% to 90% are singletons and the top ten take approximately 0.0097%. Trimming left V 0 bases short and J 5 bases short, with 8 bases between. The CDR3 spans 14 residues. Looked up from germline, CDR1 is SGHRS and CDR2 is YFSETQ. Separately, the same data were catalogued under a study of human thymus T cells.

This chain joins TRBV5-1 and TRBJ2-2; possibly TRBD2 for D (5 bases). Sequencing was performed on thymocytes. The clonotype was recovered from a boy under two years old with a congenital heart defect. CDR3 in amino acids: CASSLVGETGELFF. The CDR3 region has the DNA TGCGCCAGCAGCTTGGTTGGGGAGACCGGGGAGCTGTTTTTT.